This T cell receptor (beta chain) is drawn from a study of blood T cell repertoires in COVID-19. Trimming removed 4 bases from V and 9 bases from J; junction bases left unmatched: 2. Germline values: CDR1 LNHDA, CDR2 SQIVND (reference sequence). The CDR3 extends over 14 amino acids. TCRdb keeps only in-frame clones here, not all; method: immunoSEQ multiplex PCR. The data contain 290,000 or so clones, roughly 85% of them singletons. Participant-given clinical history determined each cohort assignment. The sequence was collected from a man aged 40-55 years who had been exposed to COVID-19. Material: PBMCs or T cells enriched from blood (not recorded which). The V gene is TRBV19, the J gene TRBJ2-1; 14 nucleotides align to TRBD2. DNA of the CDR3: TGTGCCAGTAGTACTGGGACTAGCGGGAGTGAGCAGTTCTTC. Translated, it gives CASSTGTSGSEQFF.